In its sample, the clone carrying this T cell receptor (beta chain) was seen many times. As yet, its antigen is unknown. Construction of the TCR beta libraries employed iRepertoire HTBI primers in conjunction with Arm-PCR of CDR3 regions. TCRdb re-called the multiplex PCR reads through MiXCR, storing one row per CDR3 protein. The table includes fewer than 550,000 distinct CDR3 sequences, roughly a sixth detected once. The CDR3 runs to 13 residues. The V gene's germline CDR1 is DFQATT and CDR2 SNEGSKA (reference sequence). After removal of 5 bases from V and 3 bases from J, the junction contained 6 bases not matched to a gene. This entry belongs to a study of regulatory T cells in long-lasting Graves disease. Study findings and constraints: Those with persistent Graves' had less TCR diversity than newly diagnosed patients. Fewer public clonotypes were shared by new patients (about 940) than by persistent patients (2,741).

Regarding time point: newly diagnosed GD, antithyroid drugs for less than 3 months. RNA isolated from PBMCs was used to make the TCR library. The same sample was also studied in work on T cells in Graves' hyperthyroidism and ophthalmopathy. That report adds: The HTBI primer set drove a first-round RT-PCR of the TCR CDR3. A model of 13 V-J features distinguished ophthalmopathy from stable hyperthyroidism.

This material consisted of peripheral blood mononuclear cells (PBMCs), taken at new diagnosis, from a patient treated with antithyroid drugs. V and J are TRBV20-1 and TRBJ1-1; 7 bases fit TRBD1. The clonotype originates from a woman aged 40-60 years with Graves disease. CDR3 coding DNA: TGCAGTGCTCCCACCGACAGGGACACTGAAGCTTTCTTT. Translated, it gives CSAPTDRDTEAFF.